This TCR beta chain was sequenced for a study of T cell repertoires in cytomegalovirus infection. Study in general: It was recently identified HLA-C-restricted and well-studied HLA-B-restricted CMV epitopes that the study used. Based on public TCR beta signatures, there were indications of CMV infection and of a matching HLA type. The study, taken as a whole, reports: What dominated the ex vivo response were HLA-C-restricted CMV-specific TCR beta clonotypes.

Germline lookup yields CDR1 MNHEY and CDR2 SVGAGI. CDR3 length equals 15 residues. V lost 8 bases, J lost 0 bases, and 14 bases lay in between. TCRdb redid the calling of the reads with MiXCR, one entry per CDR3 protein. The sample consists of some 480,000 distinct CDR3 sequences, 30% to 35% of them appearing once. Details on this clonotype: Its specificity is unknown.

The TCR originated in a human donor in good health (CMV status not recorded). Some clones in this sample may be carry-over from other donors' samples. The chain combines TRBV6-5 with TRBJ2-4; tentatively, D is TRBD1 (6 bases). Specimen: cultured PBMCs, collected from culture after CMV antigen stimulation. The DNA of the CDR3 is TGTGCCAGCGGCGCACAGGGTTCAGCCAAAAACATTCAGTACTTC. Amino acid sequence: CASGAQGSAKNIQYF.